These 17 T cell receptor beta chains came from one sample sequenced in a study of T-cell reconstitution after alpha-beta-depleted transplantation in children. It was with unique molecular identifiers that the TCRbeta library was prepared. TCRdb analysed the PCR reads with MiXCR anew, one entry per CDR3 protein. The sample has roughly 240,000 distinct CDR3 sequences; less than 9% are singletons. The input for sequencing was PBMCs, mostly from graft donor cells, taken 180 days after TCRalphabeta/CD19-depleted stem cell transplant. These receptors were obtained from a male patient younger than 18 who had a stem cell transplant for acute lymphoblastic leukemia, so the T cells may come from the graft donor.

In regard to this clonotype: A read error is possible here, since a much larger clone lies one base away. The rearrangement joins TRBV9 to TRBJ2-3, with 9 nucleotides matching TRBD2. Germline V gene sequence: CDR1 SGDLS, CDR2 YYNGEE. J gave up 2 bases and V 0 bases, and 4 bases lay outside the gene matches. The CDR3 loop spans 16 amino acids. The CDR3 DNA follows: TGTGCCAGCAGCGTAGAAGCGGGGGGAACCACAGATACGCAGTATTTT. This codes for CASSVEAGGTTDTQYF.

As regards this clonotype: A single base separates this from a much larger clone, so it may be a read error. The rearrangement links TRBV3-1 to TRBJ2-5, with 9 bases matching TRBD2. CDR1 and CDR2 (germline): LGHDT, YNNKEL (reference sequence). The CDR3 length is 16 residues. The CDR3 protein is CAGSPGTSKRQETQYF. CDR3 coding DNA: TGTGCCGGCAGCCCAGGGACTAGCAAGAGGCAAGAGACCCAGTACTTC.

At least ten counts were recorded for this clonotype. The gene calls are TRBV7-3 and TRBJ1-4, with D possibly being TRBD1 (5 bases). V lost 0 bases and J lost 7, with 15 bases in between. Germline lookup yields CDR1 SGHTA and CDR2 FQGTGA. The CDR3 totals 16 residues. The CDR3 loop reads CASSLTIGTGSEKLFF. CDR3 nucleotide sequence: TGTGCCAGCAGCTTAACGATCGGGACGGGAAGTGAAAAACTGTTTTTT.

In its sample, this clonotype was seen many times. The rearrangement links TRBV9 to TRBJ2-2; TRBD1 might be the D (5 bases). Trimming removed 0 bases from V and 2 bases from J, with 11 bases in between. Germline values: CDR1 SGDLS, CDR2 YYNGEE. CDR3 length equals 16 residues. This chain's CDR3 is CASSVAGQGNTGELFF. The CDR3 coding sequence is TGTGCCAGCAGCGTAGCTGGTCAGGGCAACACCGGGGAGCTGTTTTTT.

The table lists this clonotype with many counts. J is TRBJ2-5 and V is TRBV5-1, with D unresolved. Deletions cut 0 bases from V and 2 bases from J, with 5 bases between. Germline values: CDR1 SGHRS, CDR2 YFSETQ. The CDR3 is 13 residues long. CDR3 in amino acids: CASSLVVQETQYF. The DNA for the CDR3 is TGCGCCAGCAGCTTGGTGGTTCAAGAGACCCAGTACTTC.

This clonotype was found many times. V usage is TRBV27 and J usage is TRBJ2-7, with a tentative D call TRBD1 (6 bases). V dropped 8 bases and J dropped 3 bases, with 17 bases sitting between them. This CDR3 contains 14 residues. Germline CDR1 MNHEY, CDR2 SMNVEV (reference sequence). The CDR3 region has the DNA TGTGCCAGCTCCCCGGGACACCAAGGCTACGAGCAGTACTTC. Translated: CASSPGHQGYEQYF.

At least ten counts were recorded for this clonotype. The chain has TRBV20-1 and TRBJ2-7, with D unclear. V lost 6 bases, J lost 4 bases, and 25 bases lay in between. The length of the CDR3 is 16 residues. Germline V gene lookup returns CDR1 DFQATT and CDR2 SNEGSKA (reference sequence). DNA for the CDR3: TGCAGTGCCTCCGGAAGGTTCGCCAGCGCAGGATACGAGCAGTACTTC. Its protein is CSASGRFASAGYEQYF.

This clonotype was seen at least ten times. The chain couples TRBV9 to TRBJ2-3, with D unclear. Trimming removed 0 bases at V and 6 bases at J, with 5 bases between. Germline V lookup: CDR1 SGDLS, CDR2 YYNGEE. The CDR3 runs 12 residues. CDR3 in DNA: TGTGCCAGCAGCGTAGAATGGGATACGCAGTATTTT. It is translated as CASSVEWDTQYF.

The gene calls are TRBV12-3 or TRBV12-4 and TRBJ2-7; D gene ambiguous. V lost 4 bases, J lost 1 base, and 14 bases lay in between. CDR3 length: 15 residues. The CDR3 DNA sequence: TGTGCCAGCAGTTCTTGGCCCAGGTCTTCCTACGAGCAGTACTTC. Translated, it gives CASSSWPRSSYEQYF.

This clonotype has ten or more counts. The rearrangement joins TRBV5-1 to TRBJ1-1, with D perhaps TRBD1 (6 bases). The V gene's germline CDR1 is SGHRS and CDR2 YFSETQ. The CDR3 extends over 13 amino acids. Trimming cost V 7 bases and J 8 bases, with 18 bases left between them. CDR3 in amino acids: CASSGQGKEEAFF. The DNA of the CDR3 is TGCGCCAGCTCGGGGCAGGGGAAAGAAGAAGCTTTCTTT.

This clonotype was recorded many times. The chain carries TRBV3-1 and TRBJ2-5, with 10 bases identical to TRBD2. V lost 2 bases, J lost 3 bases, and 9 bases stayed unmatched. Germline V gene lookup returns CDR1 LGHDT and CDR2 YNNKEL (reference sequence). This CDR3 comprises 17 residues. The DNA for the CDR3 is TGTGCCAGCAGCCAACTGTCAGGACTAGCGGAAAAAGAGACCCAGTACTTC. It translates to CASSQLSGLAEKETQYF.

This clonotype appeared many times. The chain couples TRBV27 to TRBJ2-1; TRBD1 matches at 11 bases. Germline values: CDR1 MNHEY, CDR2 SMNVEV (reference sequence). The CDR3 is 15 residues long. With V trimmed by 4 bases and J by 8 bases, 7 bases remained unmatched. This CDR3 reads CASSSGQGGWDEQFF. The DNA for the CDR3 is TGTGCCAGCAGTTCGGGACAGGGGGGTTGGGATGAGCAGTTCTTC.

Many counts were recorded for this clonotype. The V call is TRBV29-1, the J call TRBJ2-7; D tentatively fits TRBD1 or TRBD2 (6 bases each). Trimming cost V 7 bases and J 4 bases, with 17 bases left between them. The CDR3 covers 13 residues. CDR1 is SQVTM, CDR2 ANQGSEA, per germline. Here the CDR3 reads CSAGGGSGYEQYF. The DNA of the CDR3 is TGCAGCGCTGGAGGGGGGAGTGGATACGAGCAGTACTTC.

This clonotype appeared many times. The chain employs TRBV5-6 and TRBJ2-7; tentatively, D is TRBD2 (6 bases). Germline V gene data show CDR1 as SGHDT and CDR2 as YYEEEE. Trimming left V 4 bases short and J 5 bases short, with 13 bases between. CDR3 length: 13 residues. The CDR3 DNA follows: TGTGCCAGCAGCCCGGGAGTATCCCACGAGCAGTACTTC. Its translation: CASSPGVSHEQYF. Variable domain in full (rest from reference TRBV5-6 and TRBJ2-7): DAGVTQSPTHLIKTRGQQVTLRCSPKSGHDTVSWYQQALGQGPQFIFQYYEEEERQRGNFPDRFSGHQFPNYSSELNVNALLLGDSALYLCASSPGVSHEQYFGPGTRLTVT.

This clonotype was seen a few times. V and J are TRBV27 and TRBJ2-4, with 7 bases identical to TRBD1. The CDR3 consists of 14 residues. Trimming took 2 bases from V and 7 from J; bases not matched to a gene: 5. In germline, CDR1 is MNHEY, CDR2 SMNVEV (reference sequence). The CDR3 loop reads CASSLQGDLNIQYF. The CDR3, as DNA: TGTGCCAGCAGTTTACAGGGGGACCTCAACATTCAGTACTTC.

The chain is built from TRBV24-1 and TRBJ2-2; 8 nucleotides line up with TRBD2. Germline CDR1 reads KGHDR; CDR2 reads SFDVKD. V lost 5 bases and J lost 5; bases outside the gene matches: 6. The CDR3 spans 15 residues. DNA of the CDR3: TGTGCCACCAGTGTCCCGGGAGGGAGTACCGGGGAGCTGTTTTTT. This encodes CATSVPGGSTGELFF.

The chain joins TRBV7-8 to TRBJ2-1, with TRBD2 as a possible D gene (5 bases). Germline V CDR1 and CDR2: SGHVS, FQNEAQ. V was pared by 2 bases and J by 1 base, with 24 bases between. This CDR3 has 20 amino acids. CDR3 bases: TGTGCCAGCAGCTTATATTATAGTCGTCCCTCTTCGGGGTCCTACAATGAGCAGTTCTTC. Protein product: CASSLYYSRPSSGSYNEQFF.